The 18 T cell receptor beta chains listed next were all sequenced from one sample in a study of T cells in Graves' hyperthyroidism and ophthalmopathy. There were TCR beta CDR3 regions amplified from RNA transcripts. The HTBI primer set served for first-round RT-PCR of the TCR CDR3. TCRdb re-called the multiplex PCR reads through MiXCR, storing one row per CDR3 protein. The table records about 290,000 distinct CDR3 sequences, roughly a fifth of them present only once. Sequencing was carried out using blood. The source is a man in his fifties or sixties with Graves' ophthalmopathy.

The rearrangement links TRBV7-9 to TRBJ2-5; the D gene is possibly TRBD2 (5 bases). The V gene lost 3 bases and the J gene lost 7 bases, with 15 bases spanning the gap. The CDR3 spans 14 residues. From germline, CDR1 is SEHNR and CDR2 FQNEAQ (reference sequence). CDR3 protein: CASSFGGPGGTQYF. CDR3 nucleotides: TGTGCCAGCAGCTTCGGCGGTCCCGGAGGGACCCAGTACTTC.

The chain uses TRBV5-1 and TRBJ2-7; no reliable D call. CDR1 SGHRS and CDR2 YFSETQ come from the germline V gene. The CDR3 loop spans 13 amino acids. Trimming removed 0 bases from V and 4 bases from J, with 8 bases in between. This CDR3 reads CASSLAPNYEQYF. CDR3 nucleotides: TGCGCCAGCAGCTTGGCCCCAAATTACGAGCAGTACTTC. The full variable domain, rest sourced from reference TRBV5-1 and TRBJ2-7, is KAGVTQTPRYLIKTRGQQVTLSCSPISGHRSVSWYQQTPGQGLQFLFEYFSETQRNKGNFPGRFSGRQFSNSRSEMNVSTLELGDSALYLCASSLAPNYEQYFGPGTRLTVT.

This clonotype was seen a handful of times. The gene calls are TRBV20-1 and TRBJ2-1; 10 bases agree with TRBD2. The CDR3 totals 15 residues. Germline V gene sequence: CDR1 DFQATT, CDR2 SNEGSKA (reference sequence). The junction had 8 bases not matched to a gene; V was cut back by 6 bases and J by 3 bases. In DNA, the CDR3 is TGCAGTGCGCGGCGACTAGCGGGTCTCTACAATGAGCAGTTCTTC. It codes for CSARRLAGLYNEQFF.

This clonotype was counted at least ten times. V and J are TRBV5-5 and TRBJ2-1; D unclear. V shed 1 base and J shed 1 base, with 9 bases lying between them. CDR1 SGHKS and CDR2 YYEKEE come from the germline V gene (reference sequence). The CDR3 totals 15 residues. CDR3 bases: TGTGCCAGCAGCTTGACCCTTCCTTCCTACAATGAGCAGTTCTTC. Translated: CASSLTLPSYNEQFF.

The chain has TRBV24-1 and TRBJ2-3; a weak D match, TRBD1 (6 bases). The V gene lost 3 bases and the J gene lost 1 base, with 19 bases spanning the gap. The CDR3 length is 18 residues. Germline V gene data show CDR1 as KGHDR and CDR2 as SFDVKD. The CDR3 nucleotides read TGTGCCACCAGTGATCCGCTGGGCCAGGGGTCTGGCACAGATACGCAGTATTTT. Protein product: CATSDPLGQGSGTDTQYF.

This clonotype was observed many times. V gene TRBV20-1 combines with J gene TRBJ2-5; 9 bases map to TRBD1. V dropped 6 bases and J dropped 7; count of bases not matched to a gene: 6. CDR1 is DFQATT and CDR2 is SNEGSKA in the germline V gene (reference sequence). CDR3 length equals 12 residues. The CDR3 loop reads CSAPGDRVTQYF. The CDR3 DNA follows: TGCAGTGCCCCGGGGGACAGGGTGACCCAGTACTTC.

This clonotype was seen many times. The chain employs TRBV30 and TRBJ1-1; 8 positions agree with TRBD1. Germline V gene data show CDR1 as GTSNPN and CDR2 as SVGIG (reference sequence). After removal of 0 bases from V and 0 bases from J, the junction contained 6 bases not matched to a gene. The CDR3 covers 16 residues. The CDR3 bases are TGTGCCTGGAGTGTACCCCGGACAGGGCTGAACACTGAAGCTTTCTTT. Protein product: CAWSVPRTGLNTEAFF.

The sample holds a few counts of this clonotype. This sequence joins TRBV5-1 and TRBJ2-7, with 7 bases matching TRBD1. Trimming removed 0 bases from V and 5 bases from J; junction bases left unmatched: 5. This CDR3 has 14 amino acids. CDR1 is SGHRS, CDR2 YFSETQ, per germline. In DNA, the CDR3 is TGCGCCAGCAGCTTGGAGGACAGGCACCACGAGCAGTACTTC. Translation: CASSLEDRHHEQYF.

The rearrangement uses TRBV27 and TRBJ2-5; 8 nucleotides line up with TRBD2. J lost 1 base, V lost 6 bases, and 7 bases had no gene match. The CDR3 runs to 15 residues. CDR1 and CDR2 (germline): MNHEY, SMNVEV (reference sequence). The CDR3 nucleotides read TGTGCCAGCAGAACTAGCGGACTCTTCCAAGAGACCCAGTACTTC. It translates to CASRTSGLFQETQYF.

In its sample, this clonotype was seen once. The chain couples TRBV9 to TRBJ2-2; D unclear. This CDR3 has 13 residues. V lost 2 bases, J lost 7 bases, and 9 bases lay in between. Germline values: CDR1 SGDLS, CDR2 YYNGEE. The CDR3 DNA sequence: TGTGCCAGCAGCGTCCCCCACGTCGGGGAGCTGTTTTTT. Protein: CASSVPHVGELFF.

The chain joins TRBV7-9 to TRBJ2-5; no definite D call. V lost 3 bases and J 4 bases, leaving 15 bases between the germline ends. Germline V gives CDR1 SEHNR, CDR2 FQNEAQ (reference sequence). This CDR3 spans 15 amino acids. The CDR3 DNA sequence: TGTGCCAGCAGCTTGATCCTCAGAGGTCCAGAGACCCAGTACTTC. It is translated as CASSLILRGPETQYF.

This clonotype was seen only a few times. The V and J genes are TRBV5-1 and TRBJ1-1, with a weak D call TRBD1 (5 bases). Germline-derived CDR1 and CDR2 are SGHRS and YFSETQ. The ends were cut back, 6 bases at V and 5 bases at J, with 17 bases in the middle. The CDR3 covers 14 residues. The CDR3 here is CASNSGYSGTEAFF. As DNA, the CDR3 is TGCGCCAGCAACTCAGGGTACTCGGGAACTGAAGCTTTCTTT. Full variable domain (rest looked up from reference TRBV5-1 and TRBJ1-1): KAGVTQTPRYLIKTRGQQVTLSCSPISGHRSVSWYQQTPGQGLQFLFEYFSETQRNKGNFPGRFSGRQFSNSRSEMNVSTLELGDSALYLCASNSGYSGTEAFFGQGTRLTVV.

The table lists this clonotype with many counts. The chain links TRBV27 to TRBJ1-1; no clear D gene. Germline CDR1 MNHEY, CDR2 SMNVEV (reference sequence). V was pared by 2 bases and J by 1 base, with 17 bases between. The CDR3 runs 17 residues. CDR3 DNA: TGTGCCAGCAGTTTACACCCAAGCAAGGTGGGGAACACTGAAGCTTTCTTT. The encoded protein is CASSLHPSKVGNTEAFF.

The chain has TRBV20-1 and TRBJ1-1; a possible D gene is TRBD1 (5 bases). The CDR3 covers 15 residues. V was pared by 5 bases and J by 2 bases, with 18 bases between. Germline values: CDR1 DFQATT, CDR2 SNEGSKA (reference sequence). The CDR3 DNA is TGCAGTGCTTCCGGAGAATTGGGGGACAACACTGAAGCTTTCTTT. This gives the protein CSASGELGDNTEAFF.

V and J are TRBV7-9 and TRBJ2-7; TRBD2 matches 12 bases. The CDR3 is made up of 19 amino acids. V trimming: 1 base; J trimming: 0 bases; junction bases outside the gene matches: 10. Germline loops: CDR1 SEHNR, CDR2 FQNEAQ (reference sequence). In DNA, the CDR3 is TGTGCCAGCAGCTTAGACCCCAGGCTAGCGGGAGGGAGCTCCTACGAGCAGTACTTC. This encodes CASSLDPRLAGGSSYEQYF.

This clonotype came up a few times. The chain joins TRBV5-1 to TRBJ2-1; D uncertain. The CDR3 covers 14 residues. Germline CDR1 is SGHRS and CDR2 is YFSETQ. V gave up 4 bases and J gave up 1 base, with 9 bases separating them. This chain's CDR3 is CASSPPNSYNEQFF. In DNA form, the CDR3 reads TGCGCCAGCAGCCCCCCGAATTCCTACAATGAGCAGTTCTTC.

J is TRBJ2-6 and V is TRBV5-1; D not resolved. Per germline, CDR1 SGHRS and CDR2 YFSETQ. V was trimmed by 0 bases and J by 2 bases, leaving 6 bases between them. This CDR3 is 15 amino acids long. The CDR3 coding sequence is TGCGCCAGCAGCTTGGAAGGGCCTGGGGCCAACGTCCTGACTTTC. This gives the protein CASSLEGPGANVLTF.

The CDR3 is CSVGGTGIDGYTF. DNA of the CDR3: TGCAGCGTTGGAGGGACGGGTATCGATGGCTACACCTTC. The gene calls are TRBV29-1 and TRBJ1-2; a weak D match, TRBD1 (5 bases). V dropped 4 bases and J dropped 6 bases, with 15 bases sitting between them. This CDR3 has 13 residues. CDR1 and CDR2 from the germline V gene are SQVTM and ANQGSEA. The whole variable domain, remainder taken from reference TRBV29-1 and TRBJ1-2, is SAVISQKPSRDICQRGTSLTIQCQVDSQVTMMFWYRQQPGQSLTLIATANQGSEATYESGFVIDKFPISRPNLTFSTLTVSNMSPEDSSIYLCSVGGTGIDGYTFGSGTRLTVV.